This T cell receptor beta chain originates from a study of shared clonotypes between healthy human individuals. Turning to the study itself: Researchers assigned three CD4 naive, three CD4 memory, two CD8 naive and one CD8 memory plate to each donor.

A split of CD4+ cells into CD45RA+ naive and CD45RA-negative memory subsets was performed. Sorted-subset replicate PCR reactions contained approximately 190 ng DNA, corresponding to around 30,000 T cell genomes. Per the study methods: Junction-only sequences produced by ImmunoSEQ had no quality scores, so filtering differed. TCRdb keeps only in-frame clones here, not all; method: immunoSEQ multiplex PCR. The V and J calls and the clone size are those of that table, but D and trimming were determined from the DNA. The profile shows more than 2,000,000 clones, around 90% of them singletons. Material for sequencing was naive CD4+ T cells sorted from blood. Subset: CD45RA+ positively selected. This clonotype originated in a man between 18 and 35 years old in good health.

CDR3 protein: CASSLADGGHTEAFF. In DNA, the CDR3 is TGCGCCAGCAGCTTGGCCGACGGGGGGCACACTGAAGCTTTCTTT. V and J are TRBV5-1 and TRBJ1-1; TRBD1 might be the D (6 bases). Germline V gene sequence: CDR1 SGHRS, CDR2 YFSETQ. V was trimmed by 0 bases and J by 3 bases, leaving 12 bases between them. The CDR3 runs 15 residues. Supplemented by reference TRBV5-1 and TRBJ1-1, the full variable domain reads KAGVTQTPRYLIKTRGQQVTLSCSPISGHRSVSWYQQTPGQGLQFLFEYFSETQRNKGNFPGRFSGRQFSNSRSEMNVSTLELGDSALYLCASSLADGGHTEAFFGQGTRLTVV.